The present entry profiles one T cell receptor beta chain with its context. The antigen remains undetermined. Germline V lookup: CDR1 LNHDA, CDR2 SQIVND (reference sequence). Trimming pared 9 bases from V and 7 bases from J, leaving 21 bases between. The CDR3 consists of 15 residues. These data originate in a study of radiotherapy plus CTLA-4 blockade in lung cancer. Study-wide findings and caveats: Interferon-beta, together with early blood T cell clone dynamics, reportedly best predicted response.

Clones were read by immunoSEQ multiplex PCR, and TCRdb kept only the in-frame ones, dropping some. In the table there are tens of thousands of clones, about 80% of which are singletons. This rearrangement joins TRBV19 to TRBJ2-2; D might be TRBD2 (6 bases). The sequence was collected from a human donor with non-small cell lung cancer who had a complete response to radiotherapy plus ipilimumab. This specimen was peripheral blood, taken from a patient treated with radiotherapy plus ipilimumab. The CDR3 loop is CASRAPGPGLGELFF. The CDR3 region has the DNA TGTGCCAGCAGGGCCCCGGGACCGGGACTCGGGGAGCTGTTTTTT. Drawing the rest from reference TRBV19 and TRBJ2-2, the complete variable domain is DGGITQSPKYLFRKEGQNVTLSCEQNLNHDAMYWYRQDPGQGLRLIYYSQIVNDFQKGDIAEGYSVSREKKESFPLTVTSAQKNPTAFYLCASRAPGPGLGELFFGEGSRLTVL.